The rows below give T cell receptor beta chains drawn from one sample of a study of control samples from healthy donors and cancer patients. Profiling relied on immunoSEQ multiplex PCR, and the TCRdb table lists in-frame clones only, not all of them. Among 120,000 to 150,000 clones listed, 94% were seen once. Sequenced sample: blood. The receptors stem from a middle-aged man in good health. CDR3s include the opening cysteine and the closing phenylalanine or tryptophan. D genes are given only for firm matches. Only some rows state a clone size, as once, few, many or a class for expanded clones.

abundance,j_gene,v_gene,d_gene,CDR3nt,CDR3aa
.,TRBJ1-5,TRBV12-5,.,TGTGCTAGTGGTTTGGTAGTAGGGGATCAGCCCCAGCATTTT,CASGLVVGDQPQHF
.,TRBJ2-5,TRBV18,.,TGTGCCAGCTCACAGGAAAGAGGGGCAGAAGAGACCCAGTACTTC,CASSQERGAEETQYF
.,TRBJ2-2,TRBV7-2,TRBD1,TGTGCCAGCAGCATAAGGACAGGGTGGGCCGGGGAGCTGTTTTTT,CASSIRTGWAGELFF
.,TRBJ2-7,TRBV3-1/TRBV3-2,.,TGTGCCAGCAGCCAAGCGTCCCAGCCCTCCTACGAGCAGTACTTC,CASSQASQPSYEQYF
.,TRBJ1-2,TRBV7-9,TRBD1,TGTGCCAGCAGCTCGGGACAGCTGAACTATGGCTACACCTTC,CASSSGQLNYGYTF
.,TRBJ2-3,TRBV7-3,.,TGTGCCAGCAGCTCGTCCGGGAGCGGTGACGGCACAGATACGCAGTATTTT,CASSSSGSGDGTDTQYF
.,TRBJ2-7,TRBV10-2,TRBD1,TGCGCCAGCAGTGAGTGGACAGGAATTTACGAGCAGTACTTC,CASSEWTGIYEQYF
.,TRBJ2-3,TRBV3-1/TRBV3-2,TRBD2,TGTGCCAGCAGCACCACTAGCGGAGAGGGCGGTAGCACAGATACGCAGTATTTT,CASSTTSGEGGSTDTQYF
.,TRBJ1-5,TRBV19,.,TGTGCCAGTAGTAATTATCGAGATCAGCCCCAGCATTTT,CASSNYRDQPQHF
.,TRBJ1-1,TRBV7-8,.,TGTGCCAGCAGCTTCTCGATTAACTTGAACACTGAAGCTTTCTTT,CASSFSINLNTEAFF
.,TRBJ1-2,TRBV5-6,TRBD1,TGTGCCAGCAGCTTGGAGGGGGACAGGGGAGATGGCTACACCTTC,CASSLEGDRGDGYTF
.,TRBJ2-7,TRBV12-3/TRBV12-4,.,TGTGCCAGCAGTTCGCTTTCCAACGAGCAGTACTTC,CASSSLSNEQYF
.,TRBJ1-1,TRBV6-5,.,TGTGCCAGCAGCCAGAGAGGTATGTCTGAAGCTTTCTTT,CASSQRGMSEAFF
.,TRBJ1-2,TRBV6-6,TRBD1,TGTGCCAGCAGTCCCGGACAGGGGTTCATTGGCTACACCTTC,CASSPGQGFIGYTF
.,TRBJ1-3,TRBV9,.,TGTGCCAGTGCCCCACCAACCGGGACCCCGGGTTTT,CASAPPTGTPGF
.,TRBJ1-1,TRBV5-1,.,TGCGCCAGCAGCTTGGGAGTCCTGTCGAACACTGAAGCTTTCTTT,CASSLGVLSNTEAFF
.,TRBJ2-3,TRBV9,TRBD1,TGTGCCAGCAGCGTAGCAGACAGGGGAGCAGATACGCAGTATTTT,CASSVADRGADTQYF
.,TRBJ2-2,TRBV18,.,TGTGCCAGCTCACCCGTATCCGGGGGCCCGACCGGGGAGCTGTTTTTT,CASSPVSGGPTGELFF
.,TRBJ1-6,TRBV5-1,TRBD1,TGCGCCAGCAGCTTGGCCGAGGGACAGGGTTATTCACCCCTCCACTTT,CASSLAEGQGYSPLHF
.,TRBJ1-2,TRBV30,.,TGTGCCTGGAGTGCATCAAACTATGGCTACACCTTC,CAWSASNYGYTF
once,TRBJ1-1,TRBV3-1/TRBV3-2,.,TGTGCCAGCAGCCATCAGGGCACGGCCACTGAAGCTTTCTTT,CASSHQGTATEAFF
.,TRBJ2-2,TRBV9,TRBD1,TGTGCCAGCAGCGTAGGAGGGGGCCGAAACACCGGGGAGCTGTTTTTT,CASSVGGGRNTGELFF
.,TRBJ2-3,TRBV27,.,TGTGCCAGCAGTTCCTTCACTACGGCAGGTTCGACAGATACGCAGTATTTT,CASSSFTTAGSTDTQYF
.,TRBJ2-7,TRBV12-5,TRBD1,TGTGCTAGTGGTTTGGTATTGGGACAGGGGCCTTACGAGCAGTACTTC,CASGLVLGQGPYEQYF
.,TRBJ1-5,TRBV30,.,TGTGCCTGGAAGGCAGGGGCCAGCAATCAGCCCCAGCATTTT,CAWKAGASNQPQHF
.,TRBJ1-3,TRBV6-2/TRBV6-3,.,TGTGCCAGCAGTTCGGGGAGTTACACCATATATTTT,CASSSGSYTIYF
.,TRBJ1-1,TRBV7-9,.,TGTGCCAGCAGCCCTGGACCCTTTGAAGCTTTCTTT,CASSPGPFEAFF
.,TRBJ1-2,TRBV12-3/TRBV12-4,.,TGTGCCAGCAGTTTTTCAGGCGCTTTGGGCTACACCTTC,CASSFSGALGYTF
.,TRBJ1-5,TRBV7-2,.,TGTGCCAGCAGCGTCGAAACAGTCGGGTATGAAGCCCAGCATTTT,CASSVETVGYEAQHF
.,TRBJ1-1,TRBV28,.,TGTGCCAGCAGTTCGGATCGTTCAGGGTTTATCGCTGAAGCTTTCTTT,CASSSDRSGFIAEAFF
.,TRBJ2-7,TRBV7-9,TRBD2,TGTGCCAGCAGCTTGGGGACTAGCGGGAACAACGAGCAGTACTTC,CASSLGTSGNNEQYF
.,TRBJ2-5,TRBV12-3/TRBV12-4,.,TGTGCCAGCAGTTTTAACGTCCAAGAGACCCAGTACTTC,CASSFNVQETQYF
.,TRBJ1-1,TRBV5-1,.,TGCGCCAGCAGCTTGAATCTCGGGGGGCAGAAGGGAGAAGCTTTCTTT,CASSLNLGGQKGEAFF
.,TRBJ1-5,TRBV27,.,TGTGCCAGCAGCTCAGAGGGGTTCCAGCCCCAGCATTTT,CASSSEGFQPQHF
.,TRBJ1-1,TRBV16,TRBD1,TGTGCCAGCAGCACACAGGGGTCTGAAGCTTTCTTT,CASSTQGSEAFF
.,TRBJ2-3,TRBV9,TRBD2,TGTGCCAGCAGCGTAGACCTAGCGGGAGCGGCAGATACGCAGTATTTT,CASSVDLAGAADTQYF
.,TRBJ2-5,TRBV18,.,TGTGCCAGCTCACCTGGTGGTGGAGAGACCCAGTACTTC,CASSPGGGETQYF
.,TRBJ1-4,TRBV2,.,TGTGCCAGCAGTGGTTTAGCGGGGGATATGGAAAAACTGTTTTTT,CASSGLAGDMEKLFF
.,TRBJ2-7,TRBV10-3,TRBD2,TGTGCCATCAGTAGACTAGCGGGAACCTACGAGCAGTACTTC,CAISRLAGTYEQYF
.,TRBJ2-3,TRBV6-5,.,TGTGCCAGCTATAGGGACGGCACAGATACGCAGTATTTT,CASYRDGTDTQYF
.,TRBJ1-3,TRBV21-1,.,TGTGCCAGCAGCAAAGGACAGCAGGGGGCATTTGGAAACACCATATATTTT,CASSKGQQGAFGNTIYF
once,TRBJ2-4,TRBV5-1,TRBD1,TGCGCCAGCAGCCCGGGGACAGGGGGCTCCATTCAGTACTTC,CASSPGTGGSIQYF
.,TRBJ1-2,TRBV3-1/TRBV3-2,.,TGTGCCAGCAGCCAAGATAGGGTTAATGGCTACACCTTC,CASSQDRVNGYTF
.,TRBJ2-1,TRBV5-1,TRBD2,TGCGCCAGCAGCTTCACTAGCGTTTACAATGAGCAGTTCTTC,CASSFTSVYNEQFF
.,TRBJ1-4,TRBV6-5,.,TGTGCCAGCAGTTACTCGACAGCCAAGGAAAAACTGTTTTTT,CASSYSTAKEKLFF
.,TRBJ2-2,TRBV6-5,TRBD2,TGTGCCAGCAGTTACTCCGGGGGGGACACCGGGGAGCTGTTTTTT,CASSYSGGDTGELFF
.,TRBJ2-4,TRBV4-2,.,TGTGCCAGCAGCCCGAACAGGGAGCGAAACATTCAGTACTTC,CASSPNRERNIQYF
.,TRBJ2-2,TRBV9,.,TGTGCCAGCAGCGTGGCAGGGGACAATCACGGGGAGCTGTTTTTT,CASSVAGDNHGELFF
.,TRBJ1-2,TRBV4-2,TRBD1,TGTGCCAGCAGCCAAGAACGCGGGACAGGGGTTGGCTACACCTTC,CASSQERGTGVGYTF
once,TRBJ1-1,TRBV18,TRBD1,TGTGCCAGCTCACCAAGGGCAGGGGGGAACACTGAAGCTTTCTTT,CASSPRAGGNTEAFF
.,TRBJ2-2,TRBV28,.,TGTGCCAGCAGTTCCCCAGGAACGAACACCGGGGAGCTGTTTTTT,CASSSPGTNTGELFF
.,TRBJ2-1,TRBV20-1,.,TGCAGTGCTCCCTTTTCAGGGATCGGGTTCTTC,CSAPFSGIGFF
few,TRBJ2-1,TRBV9,.,TGTGCCAGCAGCGGAGGACGGACGTCCAACAATGAGCAGTTCTTC,CASSGGRTSNNEQFF
.,TRBJ2-1,TRBV24-1,.,TGTGCCACCAGTGGGAATAGTTGGAATGAGCAGTTCTTC,CATSGNSWNEQFF
.,TRBJ2-4,TRBV13,.,TGTGCCAGCAGCTTAGGTCAGGGAGACCTAGCCAAAAACATTCAGTACTTC,CASSLGQGDLAKNIQYF